Presented here are 2 T cell receptor beta chains from one specimen sequenced in a study of blood T cell repertoires in COVID-19. Clones were sequenced by immunoSEQ multiplex PCR, and TCRdb holds only the in-frame ones, with some missing. This sample yields some 140,000 clones, of which about 73% are seen a single time; roughly 1.5% belongs to the top ten. The sample consisted of peripheral blood. Receptors originate from a man older than 75 with acute or convalescent COVID-19.

The V and J genes are TRBV11-3 and TRBJ1-4; unclear D gene. The V end lost 9 bases, the J end lost 7 bases, and 15 bases lay between the germline ends. Germline V lookup: CDR1 SGHNT, CDR2 YENEEA. This CDR3 region has 13 residues. CDR3 region: CASTTHSGEKLFF. CDR3 DNA sequence: TGTGCCAGTACAACACACAGCGGTGAAAAACTGTTTTTT.

This clone was seen only once. The chain joins TRBV6-5 to TRBJ2-7, with TRBD1 identical over 7 bases. This CDR3 is 16 amino acids long. The germline V gene has CDR1 MNHEY and CDR2 SVGAGI. V lost 2 bases and J lost 5; bases outside the gene matches: 12. The CDR3 loop reads CASSYPGRQGFHEQYF. The CDR3, as DNA: TGTGCCAGCAGTTACCCCGGTCGACAGGGTTTCCACGAGCAGTACTTC.